This record covers a single T cell receptor beta chain. Its matching antigen is unknown. The data derive from a study of cytomegalovirus exposure and HLA in healthy donors. Study context: The use of the same platform for the 110 or so validation repertoires and the 600 to 700 first-cohort repertoires was reported by a later analysis.

CDR3 length: 15 amino acids. The V and J ends lost 2 bases and 1 base respectively, with 11 bases between them. The V gene's germline CDR1 is KGHSH and CDR2 LQKENI. General study points: In the 100 to 150 validation repertoires, about 94% of cluster scores exceeded 0, per a later analysis. Most TCRs appeared rarely, but some public TCRs recurred in many donors. It was about 150 TCR beta chains that were listed as cytomegalovirus-associated.

Generated by immunoSEQ multiplex PCR, the TCRdb table keeps only in-frame clones and is missing some. Of roughly 100,000 clones listed, about 95% are singletons. Sequences were obtained from PBMCs. This chain uses TRBV18 with TRBJ1-1; D remains unclear. This sequence was found in a woman younger than 30 in good health and CMV-seronegative. CDR3 coding DNA: TGTGCCAGCTCACCAGGGAGGGAATGGAACACTGAAGCTTTCTTT. Protein product: CASSPGREWNTEAFF. The complete variable domain, with remaining parts taken from reference TRBV18 and TRBJ1-1, reads NAGVMQNPRHLVRRRGQEARLRCSPMKGHSHVYWYRQLPEEGLKFMVYLQKENIIDESGMPKERFSAEFPKEGPSILRIQQVVRGDSAAYFCASSPGREWNTEAFFGQGTRLTVV.